This TCR beta chain was captured by sequencing in a study of T cells in Graves' hyperthyroidism and ophthalmopathy. Amplification of TCR beta CDR3 regions was performed using RNA transcripts as template. An initial round of RT-PCR targeting the TCR CDR3 relied on the HTBI primer set. TCRdb redid the calling of the multiplex PCR reads with MiXCR, one entry per CDR3 protein. The sample consists of 270,000 or so distinct CDR3 sequences, around 15% of them appearing once. Germline assignment: CDR1 MGHRA and CDR2 YSYEKL. The V end lost 4 bases, the J end lost 6 bases, and 18 bases lay between the germline ends. The CDR3 is made up of 15 amino acids.

This chain links TRBV4-1 with TRBJ1-1, with D maybe TRBD1 (6 bases). This sequence originates from a woman between 45 and 65 years old with Graves' hyperthyroidism that later progressed to Graves' ophthalmopathy. Sequencing was carried out using blood. The CDR3 bases are TGCGCCAGCAGCCCAGAGAAAACAGGGTTTCCTGAAGCTTTCTTT. It codes for CASSPEKTGFPEAFF.